This is a list of T cell receptor beta chains from one sample in a study of blood T cell repertoires in COVID-19. TCRdb keeps only in-frame clones here, not all; method: immunoSEQ multiplex PCR. The top ten clones hold around 4.9% of a sample with under 200,000 clones, more than 75% of them seen once. Sequenced sample: peripheral blood. The receptors were gathered from a woman aged 80 or over with acute or convalescent COVID-19. The CDR3 runs from the conserved cysteine through the conserved F or W. Each record gives: V gene, clone size, J gene, D gene, CDR3 DNA, CDR3 protein. A D gene is named only where the DNA matches it firmly. Clone size, where shown, is once, few, many, or a class for clones that have expanded.

TRBV7-2	.	TRBJ1-5	TRBD1	TGTGCCAGCAGCTCCGACAGGGGGGCTTATCAGCCCCAGCATTTT	CASSSDRGAYQPQHF
TRBV6-6	once	TRBJ2-7	TRBD2	TGTGCCAGCATGGGCCAACAGAGCGGGAGTCTCTACGAGCAGTACTTC	CASMGQQSGSLYEQYF
TRBV5-1	once	TRBJ2-7	.	TGCGCCAGCAGCTTGGGTCCGGGACACTCTACCTACGAGCAGTACTTC	CASSLGPGHSTYEQYF
TRBV19	.	TRBJ1-2	.	TGTGCCAGTAGGCGCCGGGGCTACACCTTC	CASRRRGYTF
TRBV7-2	.	TRBJ2-7	TRBD2	TGTGCCAGCAGCCTGCGATTTAGCGGGAGGGCGGACGAGCAGTACTTC	CASSLRFSGRADEQYF
TRBV18	.	TRBJ1-1	TRBD1	TGTGCCAGCTCGACTATGACAGGGTCCGCTGAAGCTTTCTTT	CASSTMTGSAEAFF
TRBV25-1	.	TRBJ1-2	.	TGTGCCAGCAGTGAATTGTTTCGATCAGATGGCTACACCTTC	CASSELFRSDGYTF
TRBV29-1	.	TRBJ1-5	TRBD1	TGCAGCGTTGCCGGCAGGGGGGATCAGCCCCAGCATTTT	CSVAGRGDQPQHF
TRBV20-1	.	TRBJ2-3	.	TGCAGTGCTAGTGTGCAACTCTCTCCCACAGATACGCAGTATTTT	CSASVQLSPTDTQYF
TRBV5-1	.	TRBJ2-5	TRBD1	TGCGCCAGCAGCCCATCCGGACAGGGTGGTATGGAGACCCAGTACTTC	CASSPSGQGGMETQYF
TRBV18	.	TRBJ1-5	TRBD1	TGTGCCACCCGTGCCGGGACAGGGACTCAGCCCCAGCATTTT	CATRAGTGTQPQHF
TRBV19	.	TRBJ2-2	TRBD2	TGTGCCAGTAGTATACCCCCGGGACTAGCGGGAGAAGGGGAGCTGTTTTTT	CASSIPPGLAGEGELFF
TRBV7-8	once	TRBJ1-4	.	TGTGCCAGCAGCTTGTTAGGAGGGTTGAATGAAAAACTGTTTTTT	CASSLLGGLNEKLFF
TRBV5-1	.	TRBJ2-1	TRBD2	TGCGCCAGCAGCCCAAGACTAGCGGGAGGGTCCTACAATGAGCAGTTCTTC	CASSPRLAGGSYNEQFF
TRBV5-1	.	TRBJ2-6	TRBD1	TGCGCCAGCAGCCCTAACTACAGGGGGAACTCTGGGGCCAACGTCCTGACTTTC	CASSPNYRGNSGANVLTF
TRBV13	.	TRBJ2-5	TRBD1	TGTGCCAGCAGCTCCCGGGACAGGGCCCAAGAGACCCAGTACTTC	CASSSRDRAQETQYF
TRBV5-8	.	TRBJ1-2	.	TGTGCCAGCAGCTTGCCGGAGTCGCCCATTAACTATGGCTACACCTTC	CASSLPESPINYGYTF
TRBV7-9	.	TRBJ1-1	.	TGTGCCAGCAGCTTTCGGGATAACACTGAAGCTTTCTTT	CASSFRDNTEAFF
TRBV7-2	.	TRBJ1-5	.	TGTGCCAGCAGCTTGGGAGGGGGCAATCAGCCCCAGCATTTT	CASSLGGGNQPQHF
TRBV7-2	few	TRBJ1-3	.	TGTGCCAGCAGCTTAGTGGGGGACTACTCTGGAAACACCATATATTTT	CASSLVGDYSGNTIYF
TRBV28	.	TRBJ1-5	.	TGTGCCAGCAGTTTCTCACAGCTAAATCAGCCCCAGCATTTT	CASSFSQLNQPQHF
TRBV9	.	TRBJ2-3	TRBD2	TGTGCCAGCAGCGGACGACTAGCGGGGGGGTTCACAGATACGCAGTATTTT	CASSGRLAGGFTDTQYF
TRBV4-3	once	TRBJ1-4	TRBD1	TGCGCCAGCAGCCGCCTACAGGGGACAAATGAAAAACTGTTTTTT	CASSRLQGTNEKLFF
TRBV18	.	TRBJ2-5	TRBD1	TGTGCCAGCTCGCTGACAGGGCTCAGGGGGGAGACCCAGTACTTC	CASSLTGLRGETQYF
TRBV7-9	.	TRBJ2-3	.	TGTGCCGGTTCGCCGGGAGATACGCAGTATTTT	CAGSPGDTQYF
TRBV27	.	TRBJ2-7	TRBD2	TGTGCCACATCCCCACTAGCGGGAGGGGCCTACGAGCAGTACTTC	CATSPLAGGAYEQYF
TRBV7-2	.	TRBJ1-1	.	TGTGCCAGCAGCTTAGTCGGGAGGGACACTGAAGCTTTCTTT	CASSLVGRDTEAFF
TRBV6-6	.	TRBJ2-7	.	TGTGCCAGCAGTCGCTACAGGGTTTCCACCTACGAGCAGTACTTC	CASSRYRVSTYEQYF
TRBV20-1	.	TRBJ1-1	.	TGCAGAGGAGATCTGCACGCTGAAGCTTTCTTT	CRGDLHAEAFF
TRBV19	once	TRBJ2-2	TRBD1	TGTGCCAGTAGTCTCGACAGGGGTCGGGAGCTGTTTTTT	CASSLDRGRELFF
TRBV28	.	TRBJ1-3	.	TGTGCCAGCAGTCGGACGGACATATCTGGAAACACCATATATTTT	CASSRTDISGNTIYF
TRBV4-3	once	TRBJ2-7	.	TGCGCCAGCAGCCAATCCGGGAATAGGATGGGACTTCAGTACGAGCAGTACTTC	CASSQSGNRMGLQYEQYF
TRBV20-1	few	TRBJ2-1	.	TGCAGTGCCCCTGTTCCGGGTGAGCAGTTCTTC	CSAPVPGEQFF
TRBV18	.	TRBJ1-1	TRBD1	TGTGCCAGCTCACCCGGACAGGTAGCGAACACTGAAGCTTTCTTT	CASSPGQVANTEAFF
TRBV6-2/TRBV6-3	.	TRBJ2-1	TRBD1	TGTGCCAGCAGTCCCCCAGGGGGCGGTAACAATGAGCAGTTCTTC	CASSPPGGGNNEQFF
TRBV9	.	TRBJ2-2	.	TGTGCCAGCAGCGTAGGACTCGACGGCGGGGAGCTGTTTTTT	CASSVGLDGGELFF
TRBV7-9	.	TRBJ1-4	.	TGTGCCAGCAGCCTGTGGGGACTGGACACTAATGAAAAACTGTTTTTT	CASSLWGLDTNEKLFF
TRBV27	.	TRBJ2-1	.	TGTGCCAGCAGTTTATTGGGACAAAGGGTCAATGAGCAGTTCTTC	CASSLLGQRVNEQFF
TRBV4-3	.	TRBJ2-3	TRBD2	TGCGCCAGCAGCATTCGCCTAGCGGGGACAGATACGCAGTATTTT	CASSIRLAGTDTQYF
TRBV10-2	.	TRBJ1-2	TRBD1	TGCGCCAGCAGTTTGGGACAGGCCTATGGCTACACCTTC	CASSLGQAYGYTF
TRBV18	.	TRBJ1-1	TRBD1	TGTGCCAGCTCACCACCGGGACAGGGGAACACTGAAGCTTTCTTT	CASSPPGQGNTEAFF
TRBV5-1	.	TRBJ1-1	.	TGCGCCAGCAGCTTGGCCGGCAGGGTGAACACTGAAGCTTTCTTT	CASSLAGRVNTEAFF
TRBV9	.	TRBJ2-1	.	TGTGCCAGCAGCCCTGAAAGGTTTAGGGGCCTAAAGAATGAGCAGTTCTTC	CASSPERFRGLKNEQFF
TRBV2	.	TRBJ1-4	TRBD1	TGTGCCAGCAGTGGGGACAGGGGTTATAATGAAAAACTGTTTTTT	CASSGDRGYNEKLFF
TRBV5-1	.	TRBJ2-2	.	TGCGCCAGCAGCGCTAACAGGGCCGGGAACACCGGGGAGCTGTTTTTT	CASSANRAGNTGELFF
TRBV18	.	TRBJ1-5	TRBD1	TGTGCCAGCTCACCAGCCGGGACAGGGAGCAATCAGCCCCAGCATTTT	CASSPAGTGSNQPQHF
TRBV3-1/TRBV3-2	.	TRBJ1-1	.	TGTGCCAGCAGCCAAGACCATCGATACAGCATGGGCAACTTTATGAACACTGAAGCTTTCTTT	CASSQDHRYSMGNFMNTEAFF
TRBV12-5	.	TRBJ2-6	.	TGTGCTAGTGGCCGACAGTTCGCCAACTCTGGGGCCAACGTCCTGACTTTC	CASGRQFANSGANVLTF
TRBV19	.	TRBJ2-7	.	TGTGCCAGTAGTAGAGGGAGATGGGAGTACGAGCAGTACTTC	CASSRGRWEYEQYF
TRBV7-2	.	TRBJ2-1	TRBD2	TGTGCCAGCAGCTTATCATCTGCGGGAGGCTCGGGCTCCTACAATGAGCAGTTCTTC	CASSLSSAGGSGSYNEQFF